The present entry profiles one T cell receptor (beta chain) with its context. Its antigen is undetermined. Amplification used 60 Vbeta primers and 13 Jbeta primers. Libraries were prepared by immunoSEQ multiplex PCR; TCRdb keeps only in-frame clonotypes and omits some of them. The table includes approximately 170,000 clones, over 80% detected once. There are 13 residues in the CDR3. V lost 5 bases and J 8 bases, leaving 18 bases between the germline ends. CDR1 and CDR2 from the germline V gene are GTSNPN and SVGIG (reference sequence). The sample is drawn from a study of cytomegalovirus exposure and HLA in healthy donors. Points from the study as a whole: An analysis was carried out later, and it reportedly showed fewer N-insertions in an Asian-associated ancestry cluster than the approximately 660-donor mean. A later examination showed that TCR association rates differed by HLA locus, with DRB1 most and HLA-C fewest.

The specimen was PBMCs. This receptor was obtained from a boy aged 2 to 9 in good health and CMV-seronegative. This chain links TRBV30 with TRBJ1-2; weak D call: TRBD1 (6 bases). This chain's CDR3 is CAWEHRVYFGYTF. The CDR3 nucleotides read TGTGCCTGGGAACACAGGGTATATTTCGGCTACACCTTC.